Listed here is a single T cell receptor beta chain. The antigen is undetermined. The analysis combined second doses at about 4 or about 12 weeks. This entry belongs to a study of T cell responses to AZD1222 COVID-19 vaccine. Generated by immunoSEQ multiplex PCR, the TCRdb table keeps only in-frame clones and is missing some. The sample records about 81,000 clones, about nine tenths being singletons. General observations from the study: After the peak T cell response, and only then, were repertoires sampled. As reported, nearly half of all spike-specific TCRs target variant regions that are unmutated.

This sequence was found in an adult who received the AZD1222 COVID-19 vaccine. Here the sequenced sample was peripheral blood, taken 28 days after the second AZD1222 dose.

CDR3 protein: CASSVKAGGTTGELFF. CDR3 nucleotide sequence: TGTGCCAGCAGCGTGAAAGCGGGGGGGACCACCGGGGAGCTGTTTTTT. The V and J genes are TRBV5-4 and TRBJ2-2, with 10 bases matching TRBD2. This CDR3 contains 16 residues. Germline V gives CDR1 SGHNT, CDR2 YYREEE (reference sequence). Trimming took 4 bases from V and 4 from J; bases not matched to a gene: 7. The complete variable domain, with remaining parts taken from reference TRBV5-4 and TRBJ2-2, reads ETGVTQSPTHLIKTRGQQVTLRCSSQSGHNTVSWYQQALGQGPQFIFQYYREEENGRGNFPPRFSGLQFPNYSSELNVNALELDDSALYLCASSVKAGGTTGELFFGEGSRLTVL.